The clone carrying this T cell receptor beta chain was found once. This entry is derived from a study of T cells in localized non-small cell lung cancer. The germline V gene encodes CDR1 MNHNY and CDR2 SVGAGI (reference sequence). CDR3 length equals 13 residues. Trimming took off 6 bases at V and 3 bases at J, with 11 bases between the two ends. Here immunoSEQ multiplex PCR was the method, and the copy in TCRdb shows in-frame clones only, minus some. The sample yields tens of thousands of clones, 90% seen once. The TCR originated in a woman aged 35 to 75 with stage I lung adenocarcinoma. The material sequenced was peripheral blood, taken before any cancer treatment. The rearrangement joins TRBV6-6 to TRBJ1-1; the D is unclear. The CDR3 loop reads CASRFTRDTEAFF. The CDR3 coding sequence is TGTGCCAGCAGATTCACGCGAGACACTGAAGCTTTCTTT.